This T cell receptor beta chain was sequenced for a study of T cells in localized non-small cell lung cancer. CDR3 length equals 11 residues. V was trimmed by 5 bases and J by 4 bases, leaving 5 bases between them. CDR1 SGHVS and CDR2 FNYEAQ come from the germline V gene. TCRdb's copy holds only in-frame clones and misses some; the assay was immunoSEQ multiplex PCR. The sample includes about 35,000 clones, approximately 90% of them seen just once. In its sample, this clone was seen once. The material sequenced was peripheral blood mononuclear cells, taken before any cancer treatment. V usage is TRBV7-6 and J usage is TRBJ1-1, with D uncertain. The TCR comes from a female donor at least 60 years old with stage II lung adenocarcinoma. For the CDR3, the DNA is TGTGCCAGCAGCATGGGCACTGAAGCTTTCTTT. As protein: CASSMGTEAFF.